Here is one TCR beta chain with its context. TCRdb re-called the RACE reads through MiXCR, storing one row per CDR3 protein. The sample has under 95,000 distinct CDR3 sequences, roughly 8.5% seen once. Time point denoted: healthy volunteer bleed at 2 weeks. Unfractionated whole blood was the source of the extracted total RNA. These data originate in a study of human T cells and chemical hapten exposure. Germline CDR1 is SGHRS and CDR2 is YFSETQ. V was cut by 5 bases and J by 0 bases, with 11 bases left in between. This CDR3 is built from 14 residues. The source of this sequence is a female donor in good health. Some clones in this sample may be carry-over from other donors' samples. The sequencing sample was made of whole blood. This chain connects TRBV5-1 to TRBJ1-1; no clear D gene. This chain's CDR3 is CASRFTTVNTEAFF. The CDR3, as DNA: TGCGCCAGCAGATTTACCACGGTGAACACTGAAGCTTTCTTT.